The present TCR beta chain was sequenced within a study of blood T cell repertoires in COVID-19. This CDR3 comprises 15 residues. Germline-derived CDR1 and CDR2 are LNHNV and YYDKDF (reference sequence). V was clipped by 0 bases and J by 6 bases, with 14 bases between them. Data came from immunoSEQ multiplex PCR; TCRdb stores just in-frame clones and leaves some out. This table has 330,000 or so clones, approximately 90% appearing once. The source is a man in his thirties or forties with COVID-19, enrolled during active disease. The sample taken for sequencing was peripheral blood. The V and J genes are TRBV15 and TRBJ2-5, with D perhaps TRBD2 (6 bases). CDR3 residues: CATSRDLVGGKTQYF. In DNA form, the CDR3 reads TGTGCCACCAGCAGAGACCTGGTTGGGGGGAAGACCCAGTACTTC.